Given below is one TCR beta chain in context. The CDR3 is 15 residues long. Germline V CDR1 and CDR2: WSHSY, SAAADI. The V gene end was trimmed by 7 bases and the J gene end by 3 bases; junction bases not matched to a gene: 8. Repertoires were generated with immunoSEQ multiplex PCR, while TCRdb's copy carries only in-frame clones and drops some. The sample yields roughly 100,000 clones, more than 80% seen once. The data were obtained in a study of blood T cell repertoires in COVID-19. On the study more broadly: The cDNA or gDNA used as material had been derived from T cells, B-cell-depleted T cells, or PBMCs.

The sequence was collected from a human donor in a cohort sampled during active COVID-19. The sample taken for sequencing was peripheral blood. The chain carries TRBV10-2 and TRBJ2-2; 7 bases align to TRBD1. CDR3 nucleotide sequence: TGCGCCAGCAATACAGGGGAGACCGACACCGGGGAGCTGTTTTTT. This translates into CASNTGETDTGELFF.